The present T cell receptor (beta chain) was sequenced within a study of shared clonotypes between healthy human individuals. Study outcomes and limitations: In this cohort, only blood was sampled, and tissue repertoires likely differ.

Worth noting for this clone: Its specificity is unknown. This clone may be a read error of a much larger clone one base away.

Per germline, CDR1 LGHNA and CDR2 YSLEER. The CDR3 is 16 residues long. V was trimmed by 0 bases and J by 4 bases, leaving 14 bases between them. Unsorted samples relied on tens of millions of PBMCs, which served as the source of genomic DNA. The assay used deep level. The table came from immunoSEQ multiplex PCR; TCRdb's copy has only in-frame clones and leaves some out. The data hold about 560,000 clones, with roughly four fifths observed a single time. The sequence was collected from a woman aged 35 to 49 in good health. Some clones in this sample may be carry-over from other donors' samples. The chain uses TRBV4-3 and TRBJ2-3; perhaps D is TRBD1 or TRBD2 (6 bases each). The sample was PBMCs. In DNA form, the CDR3 reads TGCGCCAGCAGCCAAGATGGGGGGCTGAGGGCAGATACGCAGTATTTT. Residues: CASSQDGGLRADTQYF.